Reported below is one TCR beta chain. Its antigen is as yet unknown. Germline lookup yields CDR1 MRHNA and CDR2 SNTAGT. The CDR3 is made up of 16 amino acids. Trimming at V came to 5 bases and at J to 0 bases, leaving 5 bases not matched to a gene. Clones were sequenced by immunoSEQ multiplex PCR, and TCRdb holds only the in-frame ones, with some missing. The sample holds tens of thousands of clones, less than 80% seen once. The data stem from a study of vaccination effects on CD4 cells after COVID-19. In the ViraFEST assay, antigen-specific CD4+ clonotypes were identified by expansion after peptide-pool stimulation. Scientists isolated CD4+ T cells after an approximately 9-day culture period ended. Subjects were given two BNT162b2 or mRNA-1273 vaccine doses.

The chain uses TRBV6-4 and TRBJ2-2; 8 nucleotides line up with TRBD1. Specimen: CD4+ T cells from PBMCs cultured with HCoV-229E spike peptides, collected after COVID-19 vaccination. The receptor was derived from a human donor who received a COVID-19 vaccine. CDR3 amino acids: CASSPGTGANTGELFF. The CDR3 region has the DNA TGTGCCAGCAGTCCTGGGACAGGAGCGAACACCGGGGAGCTGTTTTTT.